These 30 T cell receptor beta chains were sequenced from one sample in a study of cytomegalovirus exposure and HLA in healthy donors (dated by TCRdb to 2016 to 2017). Receptors were amplified or captured by the immunoSEQ multiplex PCR assay. A mixture of 60 forward primers for TCR Vbeta segments and 13 reverse primers for TCR Jbeta segments was used in the multiplex PCR. The clones in this table, taken by TCRdb from immuneACCESS, are in-frame only. Not every clone is retained; where verified, under half of the shortfall comes from an unresolved V gene, and the cause of the rest is unknown. For this sample there are under 150,000 clones; roughly three fifths appear just once. The top ten clonotypes cover roughly 2.5% of the sample. The sample comprised PBMCs. The source of these receptors is a middle-aged woman in good health and CMV-seronegative.

The chain employs TRBV5-1 and TRBJ2-3; 10 nucleotides agree with TRBD1. The germline V gene has CDR1 SGHRS and CDR2 YFSETQ. The CDR3 extends over 15 amino acids. V was pared by 3 bases and J by 6 bases, with 7 bases of the junction left unmatched. The CDR3 loop is CASSSRQGAADTQYF. The CDR3 nucleotides are TGCGCCAGCAGCTCCCGACAGGGGGCAGCGGATACGCAGTATTTT.

V is TRBV30 and J is TRBJ1-3, with 7 bases fitting TRBD1. V lost 6 bases and J lost 0; bases outside the gene matches: 2. The CDR3 contains 13 residues. Germline CDR1 and CDR2: GTSNPN and SVGIG (reference sequence). This chain's CDR3 is CACDRDSGNTIYF. CDR3 DNA sequence: TGTGCCTGCGACAGGGACTCTGGAAACACCATATATTTT.

The sample holds a few counts of this clone. The CDR3 here is CASSIASLGQLNTEAFF. The CDR3 nucleotides read TGTGCCAGTAGTATAGCAAGTTTGGGACAACTGAACACTGAAGCTTTCTTT. The gene calls are TRBV19 and TRBJ1-1, with D perhaps TRBD1 (6 bases). The CDR3 has 17 residues. Trimming shortened V by 1 base and J by 0 bases, and 15 bases separated the two germline ends. The germline CDR1 and CDR2 sequences are LNHDA and SQIVND (reference sequence). The full variable domain, its missing parts supplied by reference TRBV19 and TRBJ1-1, is DGGITQSPKYLFRKEGQNVTLSCEQNLNHDAMYWYRQDPGQGLRLIYYSQIVNDFQKGDIAEGYSVSREKKESFPLTVTSAQKNPTAFYLCASSIASLGQLNTEAFFGQGTRLTVV.

The V call is TRBV30, the J call TRBJ1-1, with D perhaps TRBD1 (6 bases). The germline CDR1 and CDR2 sequences are GTSNPN and SVGIG (reference sequence). The length of the CDR3 is 13 residues. V gave up 4 bases and J gave up 6 bases, with 15 bases separating them. The CDR3 bases are TGTGCCTGGATTGGGGGCTGGGACGCTGAAGCTTTCTTT. Translation gives CAWIGGWDAEAFF.

The rearrangement uses TRBV9 and TRBJ1-2; D is unclear. This CDR3 spans 19 amino acids. V shed 2 bases and J shed 3 bases, with 26 bases lying between them. Germline V lookup: CDR1 SGDLS, CDR2 YYNGEE. CDR3 DNA: TGTGCCAGCAGCGTTTCAAGTGTGAGCGGGATGAGCGACCACTATGGCTACACCTTC. Protein: CASSVSSVSGMSDHYGYTF.

The chain recombines TRBV25-1 with TRBJ1-1; D call uncertain. CDR1 is MGHDK and CDR2 is SYGVNS in the germline V gene. The CDR3 spans 13 residues. V dropped 5 bases and J dropped 1 base, with 8 bases sitting between them. For the CDR3, the DNA is TGTGCCAGCAGTCCCCGGAGGAACACTGAAGCTTTCTTT. It is translated as CASSPRRNTEAFF.

This clone has more than one count but fewer than ten. The chain is built from TRBV28 and TRBJ1-4; D remains ambiguous. CDR1 and CDR2 (germline): MDHEN, SYDVKM. V shed 7 bases and J shed 6 bases, with 15 bases lying between them. This CDR3 contains 14 residues. The CDR3 protein is CASTLGGSDEKLFF. CDR3 nucleotides: TGTGCCAGCACCCTAGGAGGGTCCGATGAAAAACTGTTTTTT.

The genes are TRBV13 and TRBJ2-7; D might be TRBD1 (6 bases). Between the trimmed V and J ends, which lost 4 bases and 4 bases, there was a span of 20 bases. CDR1 and CDR2 from the germline V gene are PRHDT and FYEKMQ (reference sequence). The CDR3 is made up of 16 amino acids. The CDR3 DNA reads TGTGCCAGCAGCTCAGCCCTCGGGACATCTACATACGAGCAGTACTTC. Encoded protein: CASSSALGTSTYEQYF.

The CDR3 nucleotides are TGTGCCAGCAGCCCCCGGGGGAGAAACAACCGGAACACTGAAGCTTTCTTT. This encodes CASSPRGRNNRNTEAFF. The J gene is TRBJ1-1, the V gene TRBV7-3, with a weak D call TRBD1 (5 bases). CDR1 and CDR2 (germline): SGHTA, FQGTGA. This CDR3 comprises 17 residues. The V end was cut by 5 bases, the J end by 1 base, with 20 bases between.

This chain uses TRBV28 with TRBJ2-7; 8 bases match TRBD1. The CDR3 sequence is 13 residues long. V lost 5 bases and J lost 3; bases outside the gene matches: 3. Germline lookup yields CDR1 MDHEN and CDR2 SYDVKM. The DNA of the CDR3 is TGTGCCAGCAGTACAGGGGGTATCTACGAGCAGTACTTC. This translates into CASSTGGIYEQYF.

The J gene is TRBJ1-1, the V gene TRBV29-1, with 8 bases that match TRBD1. The CDR3 length is 13 residues. CDR1 and CDR2 (germline): SQVTM, ANQGSEA. J was trimmed by 2 bases and V by 7 bases; bases with no gene match: 6. Here the CDR3 reads CSARTGPNTEAFF. CDR3 DNA: TGCAGCGCTCGGACAGGGCCTAACACTGAAGCTTTCTTT.

The chain uses TRBV7-9 and TRBJ1-2, with D possibly TRBD1 on 6 matching bases. Trimming left V 5 bases short and J 4 bases short, with 17 bases between. Germline loops: CDR1 SEHNR, CDR2 FQNEAQ (reference sequence). The CDR3 is 15 amino acids. CDR3 bases: TGTGCCAGCAGCGCCTGGGAGGGGGTTGGCTATGGCTACACCTTC. Protein product: CASSAWEGVGYGYTF.

The rearrangement links TRBV6-5 to TRBJ2-2, with TRBD2 matching 10 bases. After removal of 2 bases from V and 6 bases from J, the junction contained 6 bases not matched to a gene. Germline values: CDR1 MNHEY, CDR2 SVGAGI. This CDR3 region has 16 residues. CDR3 loop: CASSYQAGGPSGELFF. In nucleotides, the CDR3 is TGTGCCAGCAGTTACCAAGCGGGGGGGCCGTCCGGGGAGCTGTTTTTT.

This clone was picked up a small number of times. J is TRBJ1-1 and V is TRBV5-1; D unclear. V gave up 2 bases and J gave up 7 bases, with 18 bases separating them. This CDR3 is built from 15 residues. Germline lookup yields CDR1 SGHRS and CDR2 YFSETQ. CDR3 sequence: CASSFLVGSRGEAFF. The DNA of the CDR3 is TGCGCCAGCAGCTTCCTAGTGGGGTCGCGGGGTGAAGCTTTCTTT.

The V gene is TRBV30, the J gene TRBJ1-2; D is undetermined. Trimming removed 3 bases at V and 0 bases at J, with 8 bases between. The CDR3 runs to 13 residues. The V gene's germline CDR1 is GTSNPN and CDR2 SVGIG (reference sequence). CDR3 region: CAWSPTANYGYTF. CDR3 bases: TGTGCCTGGAGCCCGACTGCTAACTATGGCTACACCTTC.

The V and J genes are TRBV5-1 and TRBJ2-4; possible D gene TRBD1, 5 bases. This CDR3 region has 15 residues. The V gene lost 0 bases and the J gene lost 3 bases, with 10 bases spanning the gap. Germline CDR1 reads SGHRS; CDR2 reads YFSETQ. Written as DNA, the CDR3 is TGCGCCAGCAGCTTGGGTCAGGGCAACAAAAACATTCAGTACTTC. Translating it yields CASSLGQGNKNIQYF.

CDR3 sequence reads: CASSPPSGGKVNEQFF. CDR3 DNA sequence: TGTGCCAGCAGTCCCCCTAGCGGGGGGAAGGTCAATGAGCAGTTCTTC. The chain is built from TRBV7-9 and TRBJ2-1; 11 nucleotides line up with TRBD2. CDR3 length: 16 residues. After removal of 6 bases from V and 6 bases from J, the junction contained 10 bases not matched to a gene. Germline V gives CDR1 SEHNR, CDR2 FQNEAQ (reference sequence).

The V gene is TRBV29-1, the J gene TRBJ2-6, with no clear D. The V end lost 3 bases, the J end lost 2 bases, and 5 bases lay between the germline ends. The CDR3 spans 13 residues. Germline CDR1 and CDR2: SQVTM and ANQGSEA. CDR3 in amino acids: CSVDVAGANVLTF. CDR3 DNA sequence: TGCAGCGTTGATGTCGCTGGGGCCAACGTCCTGACTTTC. Full variable domain (missing parts from reference TRBV29-1 and TRBJ2-6): SAVISQKPSRDICQRGTSLTIQCQVDSQVTMMFWYRQQPGQSLTLIATANQGSEATYESGFVIDKFPISRPNLTFSTLTVSNMSPEDSSIYLCSVDVAGANVLTFGAGSRLTVL.

The CDR3 reads CASSLAGTGGHGYTF. The DNA of the CDR3 is TGTGCCAGCAGTCTGGCCGGGACAGGGGGCCATGGCTACACCTTC. This chain uses TRBV5-4 with TRBJ1-2; 12 bases fit TRBD1. Trimming removed 5 bases from V and 6 bases from J; junction bases left unmatched: 8. Germline V gene sequence: CDR1 SGHNT, CDR2 YYREEE (reference sequence). The CDR3 totals 15 residues.

The chain joins TRBV28 to TRBJ1-5; D remains ambiguous. V lost 3 bases and J lost 11, with 14 bases in between. Germline assignment: CDR1 MDHEN and CDR2 SYDVKM. CDR3 length equals 13 residues. Written as DNA, the CDR3 is TGTGCCAGCAGTTTGCCGTACCTGGAGGCCCAGCATTTT. Its translation: CASSLPYLEAQHF.

The sample holds one count of this clone. This chain links TRBV27 with TRBJ2-2; 8 bases align to TRBD1. Trimming cost V 6 bases and J 5 bases; bases outside gene matches: 8. The CDR3 is made up of 15 amino acids. Germline CDR1 and CDR2: MNHEY and SMNVEV (reference sequence). The chain's CDR3 is CASRVTGAGTGELFF. The DNA for the CDR3 is TGTGCCAGCAGGGTGACAGGGGCCGGAACCGGGGAGCTGTTTTTT.

This clone was counted between two and nine times. At the DNA level, this CDR3 is encoded by other sequences in the same sample as well. The rearrangement joins TRBV25-1 to TRBJ2-5; 7 positions match TRBD2. The germline V gene encodes CDR1 MGHDK and CDR2 SYGVNS. The trim removed 5 bases at V and 5 bases at J, leaving 11 bases unmatched. The CDR3 is 15 residues long. The CDR3 here is CASSRGEGGRETQYF. The CDR3, as DNA: TGTGCCAGCAGTCGGGGGGAGGGTGGACGCGAGACCCAGTACTTC. Together with reference TRBV25-1 and TRBJ2-5, the CDR3 gives the full variable domain: EADIYQTPRYLVIGTGKKITLECSQTMGHDKMYWYQQDPGMELHLIHYSYGVNSTEKGDLSSESTVSRIRTEHFPLTLESARPSHTSQYLCASSRGEGGRETQYFGPGTRLLVL.

The chain carries TRBV4-3 and TRBJ1-5; D not certain. In germline, CDR1 is LGHNA, CDR2 YSLEER. V shed 2 bases and J shed 7 bases, with 21 bases lying between them. This CDR3 is built from 17 residues. The CDR3 DNA sequence: TGCGCCAGCAGCCAAAATGTATTGGCAGGATTGGGCCAGCCCCAGCATTTT. This codes for CASSQNVLAGLGQPQHF.

This clone was seen just once. This rearrangement joins TRBV9 to TRBJ1-1; D is possibly TRBD1 (6 bases). V was cut by 3 bases and J by 0 bases, with 24 bases left in between. The CDR3 runs to 19 residues. Germline V gene data show CDR1 as SGDLS and CDR2 as YYNGEE. CDR3 protein: CASSDNSMGRGGMNTEAFF. DNA for the CDR3: TGTGCCAGCAGCGACAACTCCATGGGAAGGGGGGGTATGAACACTGAAGCTTTCTTT. The full variable domain, rest sourced from reference TRBV9 and TRBJ1-1, is DSGVTQTPKHLITATGQRVTLRCSPRSGDLSVYWYQQSLDQGLQFLIQYYNGEERAKGNILERFSAQQFPDLHSELNLSSLELGDSALYFCASSDNSMGRGGMNTEAFFGQGTRLTVV.

CDR3 sequence (DNA): TGTGCCAGCAGTTACGCGGGGGAGGAGCAGTACTTC. Its protein is CASSYAGEEQYF. The chain uses TRBV6-5 and TRBJ2-7; 7 positions agree with TRBD2. V shed 2 bases and J 7 bases; nucleotides not matched to a gene: 2. The CDR3 is 12 amino acids. Germline V gene data show CDR1 as MNHEY and CDR2 as SVGAGI.

Comment on this clone: The sample contains more than one DNA sequence encoding this CDR3. J is TRBJ2-7 and V is TRBV30; 7 nucleotides align to TRBD1. Germline loops: CDR1 GTSNPN, CDR2 SVGIG (reference sequence). The CDR3 spans 12 residues. V gave up 5 bases and J gave up 2 bases; unmatched junction bases: 3. The CDR3 DNA follows: TGTGCCTGGGGGACAGAGCCCTACGAGCAGTACTTC. It specifies CAWGTEPYEQYF.

The chain carries TRBV7-6 and TRBJ1-1, with 9 positions matching TRBD1. The ends lost 5 bases at V and 3 bases at J; junction bases unmatched: 7. There are 15 residues in the CDR3. Germline V gives CDR1 SGHVS, CDR2 FNYEAQ. The CDR3 region is CASSVTGGMDTEAFF. In DNA, the CDR3 is TGTGCCAGCAGCGTCACAGGGGGCATGGACACTGAAGCTTTCTTT.

The V and J genes are TRBV28 and TRBJ1-2; TRBD1 agrees at 10 bases. The CDR3 totals 16 residues. Unmatched junction bases numbered 10, after V lost 2 bases and J lost 7 bases. Germline V gene lookup returns CDR1 MDHEN and CDR2 SYDVKM. CDR3 protein: CASSLPMTGGKGGYTF. The CDR3 DNA sequence: TGTGCCAGCAGTTTACCCATGACAGGGGGCAAAGGTGGCTACACCTTC.

As concerns this clone: The germline gene is not matched at one end of the junction; a read error may be the cause. The V gene is TRBV5-1, the J gene TRBJ1-1, with 8 bases that match TRBD1. CDR1 is SGHRS and CDR2 is YFSETQ in the germline V gene. CDR3 length: 14 residues. CDR3 bases: TGCGACAGCAGCCTGGCAGGGGGCTACACTGAAGCTTTCTTT. Encoded protein: CDSSLAGGYTEAFF.

This clone was picked up one time. V gene TRBV27 combines with J gene TRBJ2-1; D is perhaps TRBD2 (5 bases). V was pared by 4 bases and J by 6 bases, with 10 bases between. The CDR3 sequence is 13 residues long. Per germline, CDR1 MNHEY and CDR2 SMNVEV (reference sequence). The CDR3 here is CASSSRTGNEQFF. CDR3 coding DNA: TGTGCCAGCAGTTCCCGGACTGGCAATGAGCAGTTCTTC.